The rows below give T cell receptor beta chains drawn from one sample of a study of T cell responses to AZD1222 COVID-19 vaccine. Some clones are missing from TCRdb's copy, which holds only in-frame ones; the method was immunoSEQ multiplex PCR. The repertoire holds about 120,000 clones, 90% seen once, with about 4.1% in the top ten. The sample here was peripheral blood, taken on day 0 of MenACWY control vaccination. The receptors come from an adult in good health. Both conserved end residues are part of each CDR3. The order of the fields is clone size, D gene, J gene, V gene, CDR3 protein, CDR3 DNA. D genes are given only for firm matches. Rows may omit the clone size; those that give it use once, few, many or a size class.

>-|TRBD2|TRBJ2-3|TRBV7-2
CASSRGGATDTQYF
TGTGCCAGCAGCCGGGGGGGAGCTACAGATACGCAGTATTTT
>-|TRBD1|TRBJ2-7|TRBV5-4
CASKGQGAHEQYF
TGTGCCAGCAAAGGACAGGGGGCCCACGAGCAGTACTTC
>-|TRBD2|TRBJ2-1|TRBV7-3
CASSLAAGPYNEQFF
TGTGCCAGCAGCTTAGCAGCGGGACCCTACAATGAGCAGTTCTTC
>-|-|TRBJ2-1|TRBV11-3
CASSLEGLSYNEQFF
TGTGCCAGCAGCTTAGAGGGACTCTCCTACAATGAGCAGTTCTTC
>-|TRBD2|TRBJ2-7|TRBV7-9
CASSPGREGEQYF
TGTGCCAGCAGCCCGGGGCGGGAGGGCGAGCAGTACTTC
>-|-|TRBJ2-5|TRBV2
CASSPGLKGLETQYF
TGTGCCAGCAGTCCGGGGCTAAAGGGTCTGGAGACCCAGTACTTC
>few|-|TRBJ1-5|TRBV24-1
CATSDGDIARHNQPQHF
TGTGCCACCAGTGATGGGGACATCGCGAGGCACAATCAGCCCCAGCATTTT
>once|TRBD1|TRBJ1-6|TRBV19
CASSIKGQGTSPLHF
TGTGCCAGTAGTATAAAGGGACAGGGGACTTCACCCCTCCACTTT
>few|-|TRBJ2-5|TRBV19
CASRPPSGEQETQYF
TGTGCCAGTAGACCCCCCTCTGGGGAGCAAGAGACCCAGTACTTC
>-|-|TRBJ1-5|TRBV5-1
CASSLDSTTGQPQHF
TGCGCCAGCAGCTTGGACAGCACGACGGGTCAGCCCCAGCATTTT
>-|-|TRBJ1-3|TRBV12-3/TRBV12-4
CASSPSRNTIYF
TGTGCCAGCAGCCCCAGCAGAAACACCATATATTTT
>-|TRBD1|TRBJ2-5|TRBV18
CASSPQGQGARETQYF
TGTGCCAGCTCACCGCAAGGACAGGGGGCACGGGAGACCCAGTACTTC
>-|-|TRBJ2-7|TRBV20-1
CSGTTSYEQYF
TGCAGCGGGACAACTTCCTACGAGCAGTACTTC
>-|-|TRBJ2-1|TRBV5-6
CASSSVRVYNEQFF
TGTGCCAGCAGCTCGGTAAGGGTCTACAATGAGCAGTTCTTC
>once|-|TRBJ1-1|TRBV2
CASRTRGGRTEAFF
TGTGCCAGCAGGACCCGGGGGGGGAGAACTGAAGCTTTCTTT
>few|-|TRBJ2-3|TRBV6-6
CASSPGEKDTQYF
TGTGCCAGCAGCCCGGGGGAAAAAGATACGCAGTATTTT
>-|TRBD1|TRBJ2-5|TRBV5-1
CASSFRQGQETQYF
TGCGCCAGCAGCTTTAGACAGGGACAAGAGACCCAGTACTTC
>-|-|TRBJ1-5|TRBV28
CASSPEWQPQHF
TGTGCCAGCAGTCCTGAGTGGCAGCCCCAGCATTTT
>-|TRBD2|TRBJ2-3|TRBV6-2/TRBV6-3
CASSSRTSGSWDTQYF
TGTGCCAGCAGTAGCAGGACTAGCGGGAGCTGGGATACGCAGTATTTT
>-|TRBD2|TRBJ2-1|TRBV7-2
CASSLALAGGYNEQFF
TGTGCCAGCAGCTTAGCTCTAGCGGGGGGGTACAATGAGCAGTTCTTC
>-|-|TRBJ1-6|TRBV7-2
CASSLDPNSPLHF
TGTGCCAGCAGCTTGGACCCTAATTCACCCCTCCACTTT
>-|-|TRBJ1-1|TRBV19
CACLAGGATEAFF
TGTGCCTGTCTCGCCGGGGGGGCCACTGAAGCTTTCTTT
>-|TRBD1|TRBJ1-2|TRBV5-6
CASRQTGDTGYTF
TGTGCCAGCAGGCAGACAGGGGATACTGGCTACACCTTC
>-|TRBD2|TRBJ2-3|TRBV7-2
CASSSLAGGPPDTQYF
TGTGCCAGCAGCTCCCTAGCGGGGGGGCCCCCAGATACGCAGTATTTT
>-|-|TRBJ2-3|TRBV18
CASSSKDTQYF
TGTGCCAGCTCAAGTAAAGATACGCAGTATTTT
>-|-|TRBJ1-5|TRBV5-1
CASSLTGSTGQPQHF
TGCGCCAGCAGCTTGACAGGTTCAACGGGTCAGCCCCAGCATTTT
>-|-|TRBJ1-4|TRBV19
CASSRGGSGEKLFF
TGTGCCAGTAGTAGGGGGGGGTCTGGTGAAAAACTGTTTTTT
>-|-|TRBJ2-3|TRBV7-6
CASSDQDTQYF
TGTGCCAGCAGCGACCAAGATACGCAGTATTTT
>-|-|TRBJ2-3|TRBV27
CASRGGGVGTDTQYF
TGTGCCAGCAGGGGTGGTGGGGTTGGCACAGATACGCAGTATTTT
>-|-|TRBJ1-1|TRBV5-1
CASSLGHQIPNTEAFF
TGCGCCAGCAGCTTGGGGCACCAAATACCGAACACTGAAGCTTTCTTT
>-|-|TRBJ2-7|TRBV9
CASSVVGRAYEQYF
TGTGCCAGCAGCGTAGTCGGCAGGGCTTACGAGCAGTACTTC
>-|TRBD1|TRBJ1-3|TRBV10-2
CASSRGQDGNTIYF
TGTGCCAGCAGCAGGGGGCAAGATGGAAACACCATATATTTT
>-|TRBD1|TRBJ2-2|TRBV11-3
CASSLRGLNTGELFF
TGTGCCAGCAGCTTGAGGGGGCTAAACACCGGGGAGCTGTTTTTT
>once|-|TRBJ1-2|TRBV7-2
CASSLPARDYGYTF
TGTGCCAGCAGCTTACCGGCCAGGGATTATGGCTACACCTTC
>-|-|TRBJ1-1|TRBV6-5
CASRASGDTEAFF
TGTGCCAGCAGAGCGTCCGGGGACACTGAAGCTTTCTTT
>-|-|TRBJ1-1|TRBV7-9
CASSSRQAEAFF
TGTGCCAGCAGCTCAAGACAGGCTGAAGCTTTCTTT
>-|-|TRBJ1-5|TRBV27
CASSFGDSNQPQHF
TGTGCCAGCAGTTTCGGGGACAGCAATCAGCCCCAGCATTTT
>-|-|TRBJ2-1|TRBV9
CASSVGSRPYNEQFF
TGTGCCAGCAGCGTGGGCAGTCGTCCCTACAATGAGCAGTTCTTC
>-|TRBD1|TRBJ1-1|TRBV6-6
CASSFLTPGQGEAFF
TGTGCCAGCAGTTTCCTAACGCCGGGACAGGGCGAAGCTTTCTTT
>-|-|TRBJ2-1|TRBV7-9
CASTPTGTNYNEQFF
TGTGCCTCGACCCCTACCGGGACCAACTACAATGAGCAGTTCTTC
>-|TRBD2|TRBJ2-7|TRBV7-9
CASSLTSGEQYF
TGTGCCAGCAGCCTGACTAGCGGGGAGCAGTACTTC
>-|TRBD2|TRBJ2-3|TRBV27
CASSPGLAADTQYF
TGTGCCAGCAGCCCGGGACTAGCGGCAGATACGCAGTATTTT
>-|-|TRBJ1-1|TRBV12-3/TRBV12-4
CASSFGSNTEAFF
TGTGCCAGCAGCTTCGGTTCGAACACTGAAGCTTTCTTT
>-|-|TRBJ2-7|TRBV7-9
CASSFFSYEQYF
TGTGCCAGCAGCTTCTTCTCTTACGAGCAGTACTTC
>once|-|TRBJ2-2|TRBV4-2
CASTPGTESSGELFF
TGTGCCAGCACACCGGGGACCGAGTCGTCCGGGGAGCTGTTTTTT
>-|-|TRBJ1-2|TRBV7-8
CASSGTTPGQLYGYTF
TGTGCCAGCAGCGGAACCACCCCAGGACAGCTCTATGGCTACACCTTC
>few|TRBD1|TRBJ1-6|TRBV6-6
CASTLQGANSPLHF
TGTGCCAGCACCCTACAGGGGGCTAATTCACCCCTCCACTTT
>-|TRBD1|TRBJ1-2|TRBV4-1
CASSRTGTGNYGYTF
TGCGCCAGCAGCCGAACCGGGACAGGGAACTATGGCTACACCTTC
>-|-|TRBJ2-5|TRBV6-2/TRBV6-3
CASSYGGGRQETQYF
TGTGCCAGCAGTTACGGTGGGGGCCGGCAAGAGACCCAGTACTTC
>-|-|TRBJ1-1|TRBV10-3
CAIKLWTAGEAFF
TGTGCCATCAAACTGTGGACAGCCGGTGAAGCTTTCTTT
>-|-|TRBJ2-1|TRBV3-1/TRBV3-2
CASSQSPVQRGYNEQFF
TGTGCCAGCAGCCAATCTCCTGTGCAGAGGGGCTACAATGAGCAGTTCTTC
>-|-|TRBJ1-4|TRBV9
CASSPRGGPNEKLFF
TGTGCCAGCAGCCCGCGAGGCGGCCCAAATGAAAAACTGTTTTTT
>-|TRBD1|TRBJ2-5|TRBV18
CASSPDRGRSETQYF
TGTGCCAGCTCACCCGACAGGGGGCGATCGGAGACCCAGTACTTC
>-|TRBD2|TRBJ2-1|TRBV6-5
CASSFTSARYNEQFF
TGTGCCAGCAGTTTCACTAGCGCCCGATACAATGAGCAGTTCTTC
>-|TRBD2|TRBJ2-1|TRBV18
CASSPLASGRASEQFF
TGTGCCAGCTCACCACTGGCTAGCGGGAGAGCGAGTGAGCAGTTCTTC
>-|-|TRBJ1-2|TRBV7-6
CASSAADRPYGYTF
TGTGCCAGCAGCGCAGCAGACAGACCCTATGGCTACACCTTC
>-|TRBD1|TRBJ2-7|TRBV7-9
CASSLELGQGDYEQYF
TGTGCCAGCAGCTTAGAGCTGGGGCAGGGGGACTACGAGCAGTACTTC